The 7 T cell receptor beta chains below were found in one sample sequenced in a study of regulatory T cells in long-lasting Graves disease. Construction of TCR beta libraries relied on iRepertoire HTBI primers and on Arm-PCR targeting CDR3 regions. Via MiXCR, TCRdb re-called the multiplex PCR reads, giving one row per CDR3 protein. The table has roughly 500,000 distinct CDR3 sequences, around 11% seen once. Described time point: newly diagnosed GD, antithyroid drugs for less than 3 months. PBMC RNA was the source of the TCR library. These data were also reused for a study on T cells in Graves' hyperthyroidism and ophthalmopathy.

The material sequenced was peripheral blood mononuclear cells (PBMCs), taken at new diagnosis, from a patient treated with antithyroid drugs. Receptor source: a woman aged 25 to 39 with Graves disease.

This clonotype was observed many times. The chain has TRBV27 and TRBJ1-2, with D hard to call. Germline values: CDR1 MNHEY, CDR2 SMNVEV (reference sequence). The CDR3 extends over 14 amino acids. V lost 4 bases and J 7 bases, leaving 16 bases between the germline ends. CDR3 DNA: TGTGCCAGCAGTTATACCCTCCGAACTTCTGGCTACACCTTC. Its protein is CASSYTLRTSGYTF.

This clonotype appeared a few times. Here the CDR3 DNA reads TGTGCCAGCAGCTTACTCTCGGGGACAGGGCAAGGCTACACCTTC. This gives the protein CASSLLSGTGQGYTF. The gene calls are TRBV7-2 and TRBJ1-2; 9 bases fit TRBD1. Germline trimming cut 2 bases from V and 8 bases from J; bases unmatched to any gene: 9. This CDR3 spans 15 amino acids. Germline V gene data show CDR1 as SGHTA and CDR2 as FQGNSA.

This clonotype was found once. This chain uses TRBV6-5 with TRBJ2-3; tentatively, D is TRBD1 or TRBD2 (5 bases each). Germline lookup yields CDR1 MNHEY and CDR2 SVGAGI. V gave up 2 bases and J gave up 6 bases, with 12 bases separating them. The CDR3 length is 14 residues. CDR3 nucleotides: TGTGCCAGCAGTTACCCGGGGCCGCGCGATACGCAGTATTTT. Its translation is CASSYPGPRDTQYF.

This clonotype was seen at least ten times. The chain recombines TRBV9 with TRBJ1-4, with D possibly matching TRBD1 (6 bases). Trimming removed 4 bases from V and 0 bases from J, with 10 bases in between. The CDR3 runs 15 residues. Germline V gives CDR1 SGDLS, CDR2 YYNGEE. This CDR3 reads CASSPRTATNEKLFF. CDR3 DNA: TGTGCCAGCAGCCCTAGGACAGCAACTAATGAAAAACTGTTTTTT.

This rearrangement joins TRBV6-1 to TRBJ2-7; 9 positions match TRBD1. Looked up from germline, CDR1 is MNHNS and CDR2 is SASEGT. J lost 2 bases, V lost 5 bases, and 7 bases had no gene match. The CDR3 consists of 15 residues. The CDR3 region is CASSTGTGLTYEQYF. As DNA, the CDR3 is TGTGCCAGCAGTACTGGGACAGGGCTAACCTACGAGCAGTACTTC.

This clonotype was observed many times. This rearrangement joins TRBV6-1 to TRBJ2-7, with D perhaps matching TRBD2 (6 bases). CDR1 is MNHNS and CDR2 is SASEGT in the germline V gene. Trimming left V 7 bases short and J 4 bases short, with 17 bases between. There are 14 residues in the CDR3. The CDR3, as DNA: TGTGCCAGCAACCGCGGCGCTGGGAGGTACGAGCAGTACTTC. This sequence encodes CASNRGAGRYEQYF.

This clonotype has at least ten counts. The V gene is TRBV28, the J gene TRBJ2-7, with a tentative D call TRBD1 (6 bases). The germline V gene has CDR1 MDHEN and CDR2 SYDVKM. This CDR3 comprises 15 residues. Trimming took off 6 bases at V and 1 base at J, with 16 bases between the two ends. Here the CDR3 DNA reads TGTGCCAGCAGCCCTCCCTACAGGGCATCCTACGAGCAGTACTTC. This sequence encodes CASSPPYRASYEQYF.